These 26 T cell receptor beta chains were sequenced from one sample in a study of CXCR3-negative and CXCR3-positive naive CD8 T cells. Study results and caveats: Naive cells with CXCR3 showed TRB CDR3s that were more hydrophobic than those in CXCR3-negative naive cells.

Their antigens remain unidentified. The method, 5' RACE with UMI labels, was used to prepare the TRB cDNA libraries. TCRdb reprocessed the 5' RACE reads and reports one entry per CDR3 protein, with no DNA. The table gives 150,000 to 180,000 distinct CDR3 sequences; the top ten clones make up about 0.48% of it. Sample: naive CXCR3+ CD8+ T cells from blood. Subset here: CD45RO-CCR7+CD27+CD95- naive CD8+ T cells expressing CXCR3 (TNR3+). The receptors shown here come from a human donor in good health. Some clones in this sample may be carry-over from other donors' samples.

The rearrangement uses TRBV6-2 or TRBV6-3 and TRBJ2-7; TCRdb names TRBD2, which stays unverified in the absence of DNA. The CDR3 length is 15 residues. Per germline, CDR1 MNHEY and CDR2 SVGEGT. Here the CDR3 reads CAAERAKLGVYEQYF.

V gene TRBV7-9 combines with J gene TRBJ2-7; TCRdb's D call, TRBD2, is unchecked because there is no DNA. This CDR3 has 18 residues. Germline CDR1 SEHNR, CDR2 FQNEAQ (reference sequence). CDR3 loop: CASSLVWGTSGGPGEQYF.

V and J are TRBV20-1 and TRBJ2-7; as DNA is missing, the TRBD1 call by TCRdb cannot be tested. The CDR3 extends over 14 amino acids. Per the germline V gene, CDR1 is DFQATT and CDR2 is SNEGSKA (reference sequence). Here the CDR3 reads CSASPGTVLYEQYF.

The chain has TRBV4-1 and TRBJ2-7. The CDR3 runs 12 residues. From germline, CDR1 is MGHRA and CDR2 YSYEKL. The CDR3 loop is CAISQEGYEQYF.

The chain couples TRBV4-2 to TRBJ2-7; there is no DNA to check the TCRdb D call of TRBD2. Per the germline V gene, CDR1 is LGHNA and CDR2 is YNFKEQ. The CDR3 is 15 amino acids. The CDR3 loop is CASSAAQRDAYEQYF.

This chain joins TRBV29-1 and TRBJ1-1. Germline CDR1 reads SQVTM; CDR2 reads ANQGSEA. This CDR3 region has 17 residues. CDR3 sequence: CSVEIIGSANGNTEAFF.

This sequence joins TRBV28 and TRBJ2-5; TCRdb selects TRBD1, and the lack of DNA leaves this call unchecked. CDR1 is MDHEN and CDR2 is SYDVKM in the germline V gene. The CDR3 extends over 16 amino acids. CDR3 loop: CASSSHRDARWETQYF.

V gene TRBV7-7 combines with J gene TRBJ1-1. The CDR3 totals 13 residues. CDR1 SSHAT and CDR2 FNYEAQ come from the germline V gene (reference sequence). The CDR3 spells CASSLGKNTEAFF.

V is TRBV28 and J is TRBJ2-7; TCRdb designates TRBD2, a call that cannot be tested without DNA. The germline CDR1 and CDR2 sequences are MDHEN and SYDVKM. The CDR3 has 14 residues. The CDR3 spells CASSLLVGQYEQYF.

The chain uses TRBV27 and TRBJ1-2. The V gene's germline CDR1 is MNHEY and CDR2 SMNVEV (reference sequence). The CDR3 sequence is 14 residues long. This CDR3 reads CASSFVGRNYGYTF.

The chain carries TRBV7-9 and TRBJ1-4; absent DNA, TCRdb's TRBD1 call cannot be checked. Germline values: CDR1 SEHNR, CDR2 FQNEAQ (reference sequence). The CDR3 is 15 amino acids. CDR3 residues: CASSQPQGVNEKLFF.

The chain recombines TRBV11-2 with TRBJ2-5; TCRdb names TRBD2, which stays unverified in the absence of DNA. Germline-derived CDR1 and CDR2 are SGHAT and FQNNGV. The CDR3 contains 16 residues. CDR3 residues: CASSSRTSGRKETQYF.

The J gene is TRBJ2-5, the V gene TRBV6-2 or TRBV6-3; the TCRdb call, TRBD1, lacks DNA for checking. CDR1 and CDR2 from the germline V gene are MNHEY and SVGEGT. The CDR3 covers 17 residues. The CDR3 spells CASSYSVWGGDQETQYF.

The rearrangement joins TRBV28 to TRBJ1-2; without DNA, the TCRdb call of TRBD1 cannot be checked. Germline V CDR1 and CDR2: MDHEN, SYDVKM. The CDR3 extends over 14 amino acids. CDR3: CASKLGQGVDGYTF.

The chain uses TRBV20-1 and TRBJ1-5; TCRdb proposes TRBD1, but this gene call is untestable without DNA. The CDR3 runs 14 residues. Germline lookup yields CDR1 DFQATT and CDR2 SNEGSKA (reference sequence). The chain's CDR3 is CSARDRGERQPQHF.

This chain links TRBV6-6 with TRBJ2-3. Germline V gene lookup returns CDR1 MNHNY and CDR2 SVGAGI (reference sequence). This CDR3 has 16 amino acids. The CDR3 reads CASSYVQVQRTDTQYF.

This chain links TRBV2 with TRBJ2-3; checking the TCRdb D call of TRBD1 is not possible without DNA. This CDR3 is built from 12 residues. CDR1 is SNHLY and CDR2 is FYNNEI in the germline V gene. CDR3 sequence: CASQRGVDTQYF.

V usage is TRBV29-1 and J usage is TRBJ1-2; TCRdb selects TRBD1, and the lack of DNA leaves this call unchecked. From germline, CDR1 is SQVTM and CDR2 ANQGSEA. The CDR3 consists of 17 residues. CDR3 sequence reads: CSVEDPQGARGFYGYTF.

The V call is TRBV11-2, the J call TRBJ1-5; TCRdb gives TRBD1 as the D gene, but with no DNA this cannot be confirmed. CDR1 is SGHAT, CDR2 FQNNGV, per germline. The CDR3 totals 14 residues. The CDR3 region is CASSLEDRAQPQHF.

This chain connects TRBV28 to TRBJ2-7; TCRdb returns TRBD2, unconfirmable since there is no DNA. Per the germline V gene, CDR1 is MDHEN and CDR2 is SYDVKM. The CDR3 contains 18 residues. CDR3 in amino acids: CASSLADKTSGSLDEQYF. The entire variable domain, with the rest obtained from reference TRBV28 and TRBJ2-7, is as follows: DVKVTQSSRYLVKRTGEKVFLECVQDMDHENMFWYRQDPGLGLRLIYFSYDVKMKEKGDIPEGYSVSREKKERFSLILESASTNQTSMYLCASSLADKTSGSLDEQYFGPGTRLTVT.

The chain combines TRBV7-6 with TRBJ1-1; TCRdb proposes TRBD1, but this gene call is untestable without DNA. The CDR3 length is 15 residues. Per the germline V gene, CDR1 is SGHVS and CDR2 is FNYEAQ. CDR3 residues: CASSSLPGSEAEAFF.

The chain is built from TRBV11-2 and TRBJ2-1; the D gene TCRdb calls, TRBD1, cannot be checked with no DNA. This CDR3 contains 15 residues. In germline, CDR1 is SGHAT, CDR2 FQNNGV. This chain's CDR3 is CASSLDWSRSNEQFF.

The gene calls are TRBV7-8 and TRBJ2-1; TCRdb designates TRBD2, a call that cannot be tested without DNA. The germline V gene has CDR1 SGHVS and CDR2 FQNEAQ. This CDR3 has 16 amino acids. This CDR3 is CASSLRLAGEYNEQFF.

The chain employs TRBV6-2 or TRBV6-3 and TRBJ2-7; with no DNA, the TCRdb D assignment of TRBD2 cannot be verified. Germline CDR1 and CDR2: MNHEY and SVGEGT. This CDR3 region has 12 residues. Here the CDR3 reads CASGETQYEQYF.

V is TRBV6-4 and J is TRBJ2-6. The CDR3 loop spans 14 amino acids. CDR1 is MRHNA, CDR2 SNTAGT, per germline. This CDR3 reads CASSEASGANVLTF.

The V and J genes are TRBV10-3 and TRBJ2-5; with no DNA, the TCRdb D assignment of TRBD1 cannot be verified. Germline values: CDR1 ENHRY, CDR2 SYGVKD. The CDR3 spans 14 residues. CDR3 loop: CAISEEGWRETQYF.